Listed below are T cell receptor beta chains from one sample, sequenced in a study of molecular identifiers for immune sequencing clone quantification. TCRdb analysed the PCR reads with MiXCR anew, one entry per CDR3 protein. Of under 800,000 distinct CDR3 sequences in the sample, roughly 25% are singletons; the top ten hold 0.78%. The specimen sequenced was naive CD8+ T cells from blood, with Jurkat cell RNA spiked in. Receptor source: a human donor in good health. Some libraries in this study had Jurkat cell RNA spiked in. Each CDR3 is given with its conserved first and last residue. D genes are given only for firm matches. Only part of the rows carry a size: once, few, many, or a class if the clone is expanded.

clone_size d_call j_call v_call cdr3_nt cdr3_aa
many TRBD1 TRBJ2-3 TRBV28 TGTGCCAGCAGCCGGACAGGGGCCGATACGCAGTATTTT CASSRTGADTQYF
. TRBD1 TRBJ2-2 TRBV4-3 TGCGCCAGCAGCCAAGATAGGCAGCAGGGGGCCGGGGAGCTGTTTTTT CASSQDRQQGAGELFF
. TRBD1 TRBJ2-7 TRBV4-3 TGCGCCAGCAGCCAAGATTCTGTGACAGGGGGACATGCCTACGAGCAGTACTTC CASSQDSVTGGHAYEQYF
many TRBD1 TRBJ1-1 TRBV4-3 TGCGCCAGCAGTCCAAGTCGGACAGGGGCTGAAGCTTTCTTT CASSPSRTGAEAFF
. TRBD1 TRBJ1-6 TRBV28 TGTGCCAGCACCCACAGGGGAGGAAATTCACCCCTCCACTTT CASTHRGGNSPLHF
. . TRBJ2-7 TRBV6-1 TGTGCCAGCAGTCCCCTCGTTGAAGGGGCCTACGAGCAGTACTTC CASSPLVEGAYEQYF
few . TRBJ2-7 TRBV5-3 TGTGCCAGCAGCTTGGAGGTGGGAACCTACGAGCAGTACTTC CASSLEVGTYEQYF
. TRBD2 TRBJ2-3 TRBV7-2 TGTGCCAGCAGCTCGCCCTCCGGGACTAGGCTTTCGGGAGATACGCAGTATTTT CASSSPSGTRLSGDTQYF
. . TRBJ2-5 TRBV6-2/TRBV6-3 TGTGCCAGCAGCCTTGACATCCCCGGAAGGACCCAGTACTTC CASSLDIPGRTQYF
. TRBD1 TRBJ2-7 TRBV14 TGTGCCAGCAGCACCCGAGGGACAGGGACCGACGAGCAGTACTTC CASSTRGTGTDEQYF
. TRBD2 TRBJ2-5 TRBV20-1 TGCAGTGCAATGGGGACTAGCGGGAAACAGTCCATCCAAGAGACCCAGTACTTC CSAMGTSGKQSIQETQYF
many . TRBJ1-2 TRBV10-2 TGCGCCAGCAGTGATGGGGTAGGGTATGGCTACACCTTC CASSDGVGYGYTF
. . TRBJ2-7 TRBV10-1 TGCGCCAGCAGTGACCAGACAGTTTACCCCTACGAGCAGTACTTC CASSDQTVYPYEQYF
. . TRBJ2-1 TRBV5-6 TGTGCCAGCAGCACAGACAGTGGTTGGGCTGAGCAGTTCTTC CASSTDSGWAEQFF
many . TRBJ1-1 TRBV6-2/TRBV6-3 TGTGCCAGCAGTCCCCTAACGGGAAACACTGAAGCTTTCTTT CASSPLTGNTEAFF
. . TRBJ1-1 TRBV27 TGTGCCAGCAGTTTGGTCCCCGGGCCGGGGCTCTTCCTTGAAGCTTTCTTT CASSLVPGPGLFLEAFF
many TRBD2 TRBJ2-5 TRBV5-1 TGCGCCAGCAGCGACCGACTAGCAGGACTAGCGGGGGATAGAGGAGAGACCCAGTACTTC CASSDRLAGLAGDRGETQYF
many . TRBJ1-1 TRBV7-9 TGTGCCAGCAGCACAAGTGGGACACCGAACACTGAAGCTTTCTTT CASSTSGTPNTEAFF
many TRBD1 TRBJ1-1 TRBV7-9 TGTGCCAGCAGCTCCGCGGGGGACAGGAACACTGAAGCTTTCTTT CASSSAGDRNTEAFF
. . TRBJ1-1 TRBV6-2/TRBV6-3 TGTGCCAGCAGTCACGGGGGGTACACTGAAGCTTTCTTT CASSHGGYTEAFF
few TRBD1 TRBJ2-7 TRBV7-6 TGTGCCAGCAGCATCGGGACAGGTCAAAGCTCCTACGAGCAGTACTTC CASSIGTGQSSYEQYF
. TRBD2 TRBJ2-1 TRBV30 TGTGCCTGGAGTTCATTTAGAGTAGCGGGAGTCTCTTACAATGAGCAGTTCTTC CAWSSFRVAGVSYNEQFF
many . TRBJ1-5 TRBV2 TGTGCCAGCAGTGAAGCTATTCGTCAGCCCCAGCATTTT CASSEAIRQPQHF
. TRBD2 TRBJ2-5 TRBV20-1 TGCAGTGCTAACGGCGAGGGCGGGGGGCCCGAGACCCAGTACTTC CSANGEGGGPETQYF
. TRBD2 TRBJ2-2 TRBV10-3 TGTGCCATCAGTGAGTTGACTAGCGGGAGAGACACCGGGGAGCTGTTTTTT CAISELTSGRDTGELFF
few . TRBJ1-1 TRBV4-2 TGTGCCAGCAGCCAAGCAGGACACCGGGGGGAAACTGAAGCTTTCTTT CASSQAGHRGETEAFF
. . TRBJ2-3 TRBV27 TGTGCCAGCAGTCCCATTGGCCCGGCGACAGATACGCAGTATTTT CASSPIGPATDTQYF
many . TRBJ1-5 TRBV12-3/TRBV12-4 TGTGCCAGCAGTACAGGTTGGACCACAGGTCAGCCCCAGCATTTT CASSTGWTTGQPQHF
few . TRBJ2-7 TRBV27 TGTGCCAGCAGTTTGGGGGCTGGGATGAGGGAGCAGTACTTC CASSLGAGMREQYF
. TRBD1 TRBJ2-7 TRBV5-5 TGTGCCAGCAGCGAAGACAGGGTACGGTCCTACGAGCAGTACTTC CASSEDRVRSYEQYF
. . TRBJ2-4 TRBV20-1 TGCAGTGCTAGAGGGAGGGGCGTTCCCGACAACATTCAGTACTTC CSARGRGVPDNIQYF
many . TRBJ1-1 TRBV27 TGTGCCAGCAGTCGCTGGGGGGCCACTGAAGCTTTCTTT CASSRWGATEAFF
few . TRBJ1-2 TRBV27 TGTGCCAGCAGTACTACTCTAGGGGAGCCGAACTACACCTTC CASSTTLGEPNYTF
few TRBD1 TRBJ1-2 TRBV5-1 TGCGCCAGCAGCCCTACTTCGAGGGGGCCTGTTGGCTACACCTTC CASSPTSRGPVGYTF
many . TRBJ2-3 TRBV27 TGTGCCAGCAGCCCTACAGTCAGGGGAGGCACAGATACGCAGTATTTT CASSPTVRGGTDTQYF
few TRBD2 TRBJ2-7 TRBV7-3 TGTGCCAGCAGCTTTACTAGCGGGGCTAGCTACGAGCAGTACTTC CASSFTSGASYEQYF
many . TRBJ1-6 TRBV7-2 TGTGCCAGCAGGGAAACAGCCTCATATAATTCACCCCTCCACTTT CASRETASYNSPLHF
. TRBD1 TRBJ2-7 TRBV5-1 TGCGCCAGCAGCTTCGGGACAGGGGCAGTTACCTACGAGCAGTACTTC CASSFGTGAVTYEQYF
many TRBD1 TRBJ1-1 TRBV29-1 TGCAGCGCCGGAGCGGGACAGCTGAACACTGAAGCTTTCTTT CSAGAGQLNTEAFF
. TRBD1 TRBJ2-1 TRBV6-5 TGTGCCAGCAGTGACAGGGACCGAAACAATGAGCAGTTCTTC CASSDRDRNNEQFF
many . TRBJ2-3 TRBV15 TGTGCCACCAGCGGAGTTTACGGCACAGATACGCAGTATTTT CATSGVYGTDTQYF
. . TRBJ1-1 TRBV5-1 TGCGCCGGCAGCTTGAGCAGGTGGTGGAACACTGAAGCTTTCTTT CAGSLSRWWNTEAFF
many . TRBJ1-2 TRBV29-1 TGCAGCGTTTTAAATACAGATTATGGCTACACCTTC CSVLNTDYGYTF
. . TRBJ2-7 TRBV7-7 TGTGCTAGCAGCTTAGACCCAGGGACGGGGGAGCAGTACTTC CASSLDPGTGEQYF
. . TRBJ2-7 TRBV27 TGTGCCAGCAATTTTCCCGAGCAGTACTTC CASNFPEQYF
few TRBD1 TRBJ1-3 TRBV4-2 TGTGCCAGCAGCCAAGAGAAACAGGGGGCGCCGGGAAACACCATATATTTT CASSQEKQGAPGNTIYF
. . TRBJ1-1 TRBV4-1 TGCGCCAGCAGAAAATTAGGGGAAGTGAACACTGAAGCTTTCTTT CASRKLGEVNTEAFF
many TRBD1 TRBJ1-6 TRBV20-1 TGCAGTGCCCGGGACAGGGAGGAACTTGGTTCACCCCTCCACTTT CSARDREELGSPLHF
once TRBD2 TRBJ2-3 TRBV27 TGTGCCAGCAGTTCGGTCACTAGCGGGGGCCCAGATACGCAGTATTTT CASSSVTSGGPDTQYF
. . TRBJ2-7 TRBV5-4 TGTGCCAGCAGCCTTTTAGCGTGGCCCCGGGACGAGCAGTACTTC CASSLLAWPRDEQYF
few TRBD2 TRBJ2-3 TRBV2 TGTGCCAGCATGGGGGGTGGGGAGGGCCCGTATTTT CASMGGGEGPYF